The present entry profiles one TCR beta chain with its context. No antigen is known for it. Base qualities are not provided; no much larger clone lies one nucleotide away. These data come from a study of blood T cell repertoires in COVID-19 (dated by TCRdb to 2020 to 2022). Broadly, across the study: Samples from collaborators originated in the United States, Italy and Spain and spanned both the acute and convalescent phases of COVID-19. The dataset comprised deeply sampled blood TCRbeta repertoires from subjects exposed to, actively infected with, or recovered from COVID-19. Samples were obtained from the ongoing ImmuneRACE study (first 160 participants) and from 1,254 subjects provided by 6 global collaborators. The prospective study material was composed of cDNA or gDNA derived from T cells, B-cell-depleted T cells, or PBMCs. Where available, HLA class I and class II types were taken from metadata supplied by the sample provider and were not determined by assay-based typing. A freely available public database, intended as a resource for researchers studying the immune response to SARS-CoV-2, is where the repertoires were released. Nearly every sample came with metadata listing a de-identified subject ID, COVID-19 status, age in years and sex.

Sequences SGHVS (CDR1) and FNYEAQ (CDR2) are obtained from the germline V gene. Measured from the cysteine to the phenylalanine, the CDR3 is 13 residues long. CDR3 DNA only is kept here, 39 bases in frame from base 1. Deletion took 3 bases off V and 1 base off J, with a span of 3 bases between the germline ends. Whole blood was collected in K2EDTA tubes by collaborating institutions according to the institutions' own protocols. For TCRbeta analysis, collaborator samples were shipped as frozen whole blood, as isolated PBMCs, or as DNA extracted from either sample type. TCRbeta CDR3 regions were amplified from genomic DNA using the immunoSEQ Assay, a bias-controlled multiplex PCR. The authors processed their data as follows. Nucleated cell counts per sample were estimated from amplification of reference gene primers within the assay. Sequence reads were collapsed and filtered to measure the absolute abundance of every unique TCRbeta CDR3 rearrangement. For each sample, productive Simpson clonality was calculated as the square root of Simpson's diversity index across productive rearrangements. Entries here come from immuneACCESS through TCRdb and include only in-frame sequences with V and J called. Some clones fail to appear in such tables; in the studies checked, an unresolved V gene covers under half of the shortfall, and the cause of the remainder is unknown. V and J calls and clone size are those listed in that table; D and trimming were worked out from the DNA. The table for this sample lists over 30,000 clones; over 80% of them were counted only once. Around a tenth of the sample rests with the top ten.

Beyond this particular receptor, the publication reports: Clinical and demographic metadata were provided uncurated, with the amount varying by source and participant.

Rearrangement joined TRBV7-6 to TRBJ2-2; no D gene call is confident. The source material was peripheral blood. The receptor's source is a human donor in a cohort sampled during active COVID-19. The CDR3 has the sequence CASSLRNTGELFF. The bases read TGTGCCAGCAGCTTGAGGAACACCGGGGAGCTGTTTTTT.